This T cell receptor (beta chain) came from a study of CD8 T cells in Susac syndrome. Study-wide points: The study's TCR sequencing and HLA analysis covered a relatively small number of individuals, and the study acknowledged this.

Relapsing-remitting disease, either stable or active, was present in the multiple sclerosis controls, who were treatment-naive patients. TEMRA cells were FACS-enriched, while CD8+ and CD4+ T cells were negatively isolated. Reverse transcription of about 0.45 to 1 ug RNA was carried out with random hexamers. Amplification of TCR beta CDR3 used immunoSEQ multiplex PCR across 54 Vbeta and 13 Jbeta. TCRdb reanalysed the immunoSEQ multiplex PCR reads using MiXCR and keeps one entry per CDR3 protein. The sample comprises 300,000 or so distinct CDR3 sequences, under 95% of which are singletons, and roughly 0.059% rests with the top ten. This CDR3 is 15 amino acids long. Trimming cost V 6 bases and J 7 bases; bases outside gene matches: 5. Comment on this clonotype: Its antigen is undetermined.

This chain uses TRBV12-3 or TRBV12-4 with TRBJ2-1; 14 nucleotides agree with TRBD2. Sequencing was performed on CD4+ T cells from PBMCs. This sequence originates from a human donor with multiple sclerosis. As DNA, the CDR3 is TGTGCCAGCAGACCCGGGACTAGCGGGGGTAATGAGCAGTTCTTC. Translating gives CASRPGTSGGNEQFF.